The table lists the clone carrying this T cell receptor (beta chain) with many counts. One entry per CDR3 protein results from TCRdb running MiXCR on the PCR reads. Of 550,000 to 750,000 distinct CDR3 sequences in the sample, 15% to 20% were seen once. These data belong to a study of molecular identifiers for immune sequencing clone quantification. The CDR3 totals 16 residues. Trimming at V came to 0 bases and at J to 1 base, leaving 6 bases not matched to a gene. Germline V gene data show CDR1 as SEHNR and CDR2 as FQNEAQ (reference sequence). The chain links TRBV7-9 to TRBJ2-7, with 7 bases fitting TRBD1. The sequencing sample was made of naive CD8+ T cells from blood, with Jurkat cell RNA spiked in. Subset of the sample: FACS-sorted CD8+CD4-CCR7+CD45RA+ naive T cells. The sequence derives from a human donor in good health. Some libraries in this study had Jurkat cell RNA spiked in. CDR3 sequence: CASSLAGQGVSYEQYF. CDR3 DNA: TGTGCCAGCAGCTTAGCGGGGCAGGGGGTTTCCTACGAGCAGTACTTC.